A selection of T cell receptor beta chains follows, all from one sample in a study of cytomegalovirus exposure and HLA in healthy donors. This table comes from immunoSEQ multiplex PCR, and its TCRdb copy is limited to in-frame clones, with some not included. This sample yields about 270,000 clones, of which roughly 70% are seen a single time; over 2% belongs to the top ten. Sequenced: PBMCs. These receptors were collected from a female donor in good health and CMV-seronegative. Both conserved end residues are part of each CDR3. Fields, in order: clone size, J gene, V gene, CDR3 protein. Clone size is not always given. Where it is, it says once, few, many or a class for expanded clones.

>few|TRBJ2-7|TRBV2
CASSTGRGAEQYF
>.|TRBJ1-4|TRBV5-4
CASSARQGTNEKLFF
>.|TRBJ2-5|TRBV7-9
CASSSPGGETQYF
>.|TRBJ2-2|TRBV14
CASSQGGLAGFTGELFF
>.|TRBJ2-4|TRBV7-9
CSSSLWGGDDIQYF
>.|TRBJ2-3|TRBV4-2
CASSRTTSGSKGDTQYF
>.|TRBJ2-3|TRBV7-9
CASSYRAGGPDTQYF
>.|.|TRBV10-3
CAISDPDAGTYEQYF
>.|TRBJ2-5|TRBV4-1
CASSKTGQETQYF
>.|TRBJ2-1|TRBV5-1
CASSFPGASYNEQFF
>.|TRBJ2-7|TRBV5-1
CASSWGGTGREQYF
>.|TRBJ2-7|TRBV5-4
CASSPRNTYEQYF
>few|TRBJ2-7|TRBV7-9
CSSSLVGYEQYF
>.|TRBJ2-7|TRBV27
CASSLLFRDEQYF
>.|TRBJ2-1|TRBV29-1
CSVRFSYNEQFF
>.|TRBJ2-7|TRBV11-2
CASSLTREAFYEQYF
>.|TRBJ2-1|TRBV4-1
CASSQASYNEQFF
>.|TRBJ1-2|TRBV27
CASSLVRTGGYGYTF
>once|TRBJ2-3|TRBV7-9
CASSFADTQYF
>.|TRBJ2-5|TRBV7-9
CASSLGHGMYQETQYF
>.|TRBJ2-1|TRBV5-4
CASSLGLAGSNEQFF